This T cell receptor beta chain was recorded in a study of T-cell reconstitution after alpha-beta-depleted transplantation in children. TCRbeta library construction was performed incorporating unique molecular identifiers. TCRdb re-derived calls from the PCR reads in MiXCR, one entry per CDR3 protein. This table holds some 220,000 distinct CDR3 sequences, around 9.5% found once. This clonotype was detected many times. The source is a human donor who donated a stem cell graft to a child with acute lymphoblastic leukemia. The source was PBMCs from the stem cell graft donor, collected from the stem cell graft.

This CDR3 is CATSRAFGEYTDTQYF. In DNA, the CDR3 is TGTGCCACCAGCAGAGCCTTCGGGGAATACACAGATACGCAGTATTTT. The chain links TRBV15 to TRBJ2-3; maybe TRBD2 (5 bases). Deletions cut 1 base from V and 2 bases from J, with 13 bases between. Germline V lookup: CDR1 LNHNV, CDR2 YYDKDF (reference sequence). The CDR3 has 16 residues.